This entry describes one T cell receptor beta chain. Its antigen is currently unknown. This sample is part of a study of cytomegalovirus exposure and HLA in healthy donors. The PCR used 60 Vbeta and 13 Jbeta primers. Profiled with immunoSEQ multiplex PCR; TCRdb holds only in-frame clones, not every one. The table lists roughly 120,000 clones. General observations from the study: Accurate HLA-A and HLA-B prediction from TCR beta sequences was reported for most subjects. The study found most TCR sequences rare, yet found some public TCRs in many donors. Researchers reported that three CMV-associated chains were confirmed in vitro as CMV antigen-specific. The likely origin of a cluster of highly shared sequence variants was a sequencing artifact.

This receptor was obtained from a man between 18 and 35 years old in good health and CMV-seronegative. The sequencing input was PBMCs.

The CDR3 sequence is CASTEGHSNTGELFF. The CDR3 nucleotides read TGTGCCAGCACAGAAGGACATTCGAACACCGGGGAGCTGTTTTTT. V and J are TRBV7-8 and TRBJ2-2, with TRBD1 as a possible D gene (5 bases). The CDR3 is made up of 15 amino acids. In germline, CDR1 is SGHVS, CDR2 FQNEAQ. V lost 7 bases to trimming and J lost 0 bases, with 12 bases between them.